The 22 T cell receptor beta chains listed next were all sequenced from one sample in a study of PD-1 blockade in classical Hodgkin lymphoma (dated by TCRdb to 2019 to 2021). Libraries were prepared through the immunoSEQ multiplex PCR assay. TCRdb took over this immuneACCESS table, retaining in-frame rearrangements with V and J assigned. Such tables are incomplete; in checked studies, under half of the missing clones stem from an unresolved V gene, and the remainder is unexplained. This sample has some 150,000 clones in its table, and nearly 80% of those were observed once. About 9.3% of the sample belongs to the ten largest clones. The time point label on this specimen signifies: cycle 2 day 1 (C2D1) of nivolumab. Relapse after autologous stem cell transplantation had occurred in all trial patients, and cohorts A, B and C were distinguished by prior brentuximab vedotin exposure. The source was peripheral blood mononuclear cells (PBMCs), collected before the second cycle of nivolumab. The receptor set was obtained from a human donor with classical Hodgkin lymphoma.

This clone appeared a single time. The chain has TRBV6-5 and TRBJ2-7; the match to TRBD2 covers 12 bases. The CDR3 contains 15 residues. Germline V gives CDR1 MNHEY, CDR2 SVGAGI. Trimming cost V 6 bases and J 1 base; bases outside gene matches: 4. The DNA of the CDR3 is TGTGCCAGCAGCTGGCTAGCGGGGGGGTCCTACGAGCAGTACTTC. This encodes CASSWLAGGSYEQYF.

The V gene is TRBV5-1, the J gene TRBJ2-2, with D tentatively TRBD1 or TRBD2 (5 bases each). The CDR3 spans 14 residues. With 1 base removed from V and 3 bases from J, the gap between germline ends came to 7 bases. Germline V gives CDR1 SGHRS, CDR2 YFSETQ. CDR3 nucleotide sequence: TGCGCCAGCAGCTTGAGAGGGGACACCGGGGAGCTGTTTTTT. It specifies CASSLRGDTGELFF.

This chain joins TRBV28 and TRBJ2-5; 11 bases are shared with TRBD2. The trim removed 3 bases at V and 7 bases at J, leaving 10 bases unmatched. This CDR3 comprises 16 residues. CDR1 is MDHEN and CDR2 is SYDVKM in the germline V gene. The CDR3 reads CASSFWLAGGPGTQYF. CDR3 bases: TGTGCCAGCAGTTTCTGGTTAGCGGGAGGGCCCGGGACCCAGTACTTC.

This chain joins TRBV6-1 and TRBJ1-5; D may be TRBD1 (6 bases). CDR3 length equals 15 residues. V was shortened by 8 bases and J by 2 bases, with 16 bases between the two germline ends. Per germline, CDR1 MNHNS and CDR2 SASEGT. The CDR3 DNA is TGTGCCAGCTGTAGGGGGACCGGCGGCAATCAGCCCCAGCATTTT. It specifies CASCRGTGGNQPQHF.

The chain uses TRBV5-1 and TRBJ2-3; 7 bases are shared with TRBD2. This CDR3 region has 14 residues. V lost 3 bases and J lost 1; bases outside the gene matches: 2. Looked up from germline, CDR1 is SGHRS and CDR2 is YFSETQ. The CDR3 coding sequence is TGCGCCAGCAGCTCACGGGGGGGCACAGATACGCAGTATTTT. Protein sequence: CASSSRGGTDTQYF.

The chain couples TRBV19 to TRBJ2-5, with D perhaps matching TRBD1 or TRBD2 (5 bases each). The V gene's germline CDR1 is LNHDA and CDR2 SQIVND (reference sequence). The V end lost 1 base, the J end lost 1 base, and 13 bases lay between the germline ends. The CDR3 spans 16 residues. CDR3 coding DNA: TGTGCCAGTAGTATAGGGGTCGGGACGATCCAAGAGACCCAGTACTTC. As protein: CASSIGVGTIQETQYF.

The chain has TRBV7-9 and TRBJ1-4; TRBD1 is a possible D gene (5 bases). CDR1 is SEHNR, CDR2 FQNEAQ, per germline (reference sequence). V was cut by 4 bases and J by 0 bases, with 15 bases left in between. The length of the CDR3 is 17 residues. In nucleotides, the CDR3 is TGTGCCAGCAGCTCCCCCCACCGGGGGGCAACTAATGAAAAACTGTTTTTT. Protein product: CASSSPHRGATNEKLFF.

This clone was picked up one time. This chain uses TRBV5-1 with TRBJ2-5; 9 nucleotides align to TRBD2. Losses at the gene ends were 0 bases for V and 5 bases for J; bases not matched to a gene: 14. The CDR3 length is 18 residues. Germline CDR1 reads SGHRS; CDR2 reads YFSETQ. The chain's CDR3 is CASSLGGAGGLSGETQYF. CDR3 in DNA: TGCGCCAGCAGCTTGGGAGGAGCGGGGGGCCTATCAGGGGAGACCCAGTACTTC.

The chain recombines TRBV11-1 with TRBJ2-7; 7 positions agree with TRBD1. Germline V gene lookup returns CDR1 SGHAT and CDR2 FQDESV (reference sequence). The CDR3 consists of 14 residues. V lost 5 bases, J lost 1 base, and 5 bases stayed unmatched. For the CDR3, the DNA is TGTGCCAGCAGCCTTGGACAGGTATCCTACGAGCAGTACTTC. This codes for CASSLGQVSYEQYF.

This clone was seen once. This chain uses TRBV9 with TRBJ1-1; D not certain. The CDR3 sequence is 13 residues long. Trimming took 0 bases from V and 5 from J, leaving 8 bases between them. In germline, CDR1 is SGDLS, CDR2 YYNGEE. The CDR3 reads CASSVGSRTEAFF. The CDR3 DNA follows: TGTGCCAGCAGCGTAGGCAGCAGGACTGAAGCTTTCTTT. Combining the CDR3 with reference TRBV9 and TRBJ1-1 gives the whole variable domain DSGVTQTPKHLITATGQRVTLRCSPRSGDLSVYWYQQSLDQGLQFLIQYYNGEERAKGNILERFSAQQFPDLHSELNLSSLELGDSALYFCASSVGSRTEAFFGQGTRLTVV.

The chain joins TRBV5-1 to TRBJ1-4; 8 nucleotides agree with TRBD1. CDR1 is SGHRS and CDR2 is YFSETQ in the germline V gene. With 4 bases clipped from V and 5 bases from J, the junction kept 10 bases outside the gene matches. The CDR3 extends over 16 amino acids. As DNA, the CDR3 is TGCGCCAGCAGCCTAAGAGGGACAGGTGCCAATGAAAAACTGTTTTTT. Protein sequence: CASSLRGTGANEKLFF.

The chain joins TRBV29-1 to TRBJ1-1; D remains unclear. The CDR3 totals 14 residues. CDR1 and CDR2 (germline): SQVTM, ANQGSEA. Trimming shortened V by 8 bases and J by 1 base, and 17 bases separated the two germline ends. CDR3 residues: CSLSFRGRNTEAFF. As DNA, the CDR3 is TGCAGCCTTTCTTTTCGGGGTCGGAACACTGAAGCTTTCTTT. The full variable domain, in which reference TRBV29-1 and TRBJ1-1 provide the parts outside the CDR3, is SAVISQKPSRDICQRGTSLTIQCQVDSQVTMMFWYRQQPGQSLTLIATANQGSEATYESGFVIDKFPISRPNLTFSTLTVSNMSPEDSSIYLCSLSFRGRNTEAFFGQGTRLTVV.

This chain links TRBV4-3 with TRBJ2-1, with TRBD2 matching 9 bases. J lost 4 bases, V lost 0 bases, and 10 bases had no gene match. This CDR3 is 18 amino acids long. Germline V gene data show CDR1 as LGHNA and CDR2 as YSLEER. The CDR3 sequence: CASSQDWPSGTLYNEQFF. The CDR3 nucleotides read TGCGCCAGCAGCCAAGATTGGCCTAGCGGGACCCTATACAATGAGCAGTTCTTC.

The rearrangement uses TRBV10-3 and TRBJ2-5; unclear D gene. The J call may be faulty, since TRBJ2-7 better matches the DNA end. The CDR3 contains 14 residues. Germline CDR1 reads ENHRY; CDR2 reads SYGVKD. The chain's CDR3 is CATHQSGLTYEQYF. The CDR3 DNA is TGTGCCACCCATCAGTCCGGGCTAACCTACGAGCAGTACTTC.

The CDR3 reads CASSALATISVNSPLHF. DNA for the CDR3: TGTGCCAGCTCAGCCCTAGCGACCATATCGGTTAATTCACCCCTCCACTTT. V is TRBV18 and J is TRBJ1-6; no reliable D call. Deletions cut 5 bases from V and 6 bases from J, with 20 bases between. The germline V gene has CDR1 KGHSH and CDR2 LQKENI. The length of the CDR3 is 17 residues.

A remark on this clone: Other DNA sequences in this specimen translate into the identical CDR3. V usage is TRBV2 and J usage is TRBJ2-3, with D unresolved. This CDR3 region has 14 residues. Trimming stripped 2 bases from V and 6 bases from J, with 12 bases between. Per the germline V gene, CDR1 is SNHLY and CDR2 is FYNNEI. This CDR3 is CASSESQITDTQYF. In DNA form, the CDR3 reads TGTGCCAGCAGTGAATCGCAAATCACGGATACGCAGTATTTT.

This clone appeared a single time. The V call is TRBV11-2, the J call TRBJ1-3; D gene ambiguous. The V end lost 9 bases, the J end lost 1 base, and 10 bases lay between the germline ends. CDR3 length: 13 residues. Germline V CDR1 and CDR2: SGHAT, FQNNGV. The CDR3 reads CASESQSGNTIYF. CDR3 nucleotide sequence: TGTGCCAGTGAGTCGCAATCTGGAAACACCATATATTTT.

The table lists this clone with a count of one. V and J are TRBV6-6 and TRBJ1-1; no reliable D call. Germline assignment: CDR1 MNHNY and CDR2 SVGAGI (reference sequence). CDR3 length: 15 residues. The ends were cut back, 6 bases at V and 3 bases at J, with 17 bases in the middle. CDR3 loop: CASRRGREMDTEAFF. In nucleotides, the CDR3 is TGTGCCAGCAGGAGAGGACGGGAGATGGACACTGAAGCTTTCTTT.

The genes are TRBV5-5 and TRBJ1-2, with D unclear. V was cut by 4 bases and J by 4 bases, with 8 bases left in between. Germline values: CDR1 SGHKS, CDR2 YYEKEE (reference sequence). The CDR3 runs 12 residues. CDR3 in amino acids: CASSPRVYGYTF. The CDR3 DNA follows: TGTGCCAGCAGCCCGAGAGTCTATGGCTACACCTTC.

This clone was found once. The chain links TRBV19 to TRBJ2-3; D unresolved. This CDR3 has 15 amino acids. V lost 5 bases, J lost 0 bases, and 12 bases lay in between. Germline V gives CDR1 LNHDA, CDR2 SQIVND (reference sequence). Here the CDR3 reads CASSLAPLSTDTQYF. Written as DNA, the CDR3 is TGTGCCAGTAGTTTGGCACCCCTTAGCACAGATACGCAGTATTTT.

The chain recombines TRBV27 with TRBJ1-3; the match to TRBD1 covers 8 bases. This CDR3 is 18 amino acids long. V lost 0 bases and J lost 0; bases outside the gene matches: 7. CDR1 MNHEY and CDR2 SMNVEV come from the germline V gene (reference sequence). The CDR3 bases are TGTGCCAGCAGTTTATCCCCGACAGGGGCTTTCTCTGGAAACACCATATATTTT. This gives the protein CASSLSPTGAFSGNTIYF.

This clone was seen a single time. The rearrangement uses TRBV5-1 and TRBJ2-7; the D is unclear. Deletions cut 0 bases from V and 3 bases from J, with 10 bases between. Germline CDR1 is SGHRS and CDR2 is YFSETQ. The CDR3 contains 14 residues. Here the CDR3 reads CASSLGGSIYEQYF. Here the CDR3 DNA reads TGCGCCAGCAGCTTGGGTGGATCGATCTACGAGCAGTACTTC.